This T cell receptor beta chain was observed in a study of identical twins. TCRdb ran MiXCR on the 5' RACE reads and lists one entry per CDR3 protein. Of 500,000 to 700,000 distinct CDR3 sequences in the sample, just over 7% were seen once. This CDR3 is built from 15 residues. The data were also submitted as part of a second study, on yellow fever vaccine responses in identical twins.

The sequence derives from a woman younger than 30 in good health. The sequenced material came from PBMCs. This rearrangement joins TRBV21-1 to TRBJ2-7; no check of the table's D call, TRBD2, against the DNA was made. TRBV21-1 has pseudogene status. DNA of the CDR3: TGTGCCAGCAGCAAAAAACTAGCGGACCCGTACGAGCAGTACTTC. The encoded protein is CASSKKLADPYEQYF.